This paragraph reports one T cell receptor (beta chain). Its target is not known. This sample stems from a study of T cell repertoires in cytomegalovirus infection. Study background: Recently identified HLA-C-restricted CMV epitopes and well-studied HLA-B-restricted CMV epitopes were used by the study.

Each CDR3 protein is one row after TCRdb ran MiXCR on the reads. Here the sample spans 830,000 or so distinct CDR3 sequences, about 33% being singletons. General study points: The ex vivo response was dominated by HLA-C-restricted CMV-specific TCR beta clonotypes. People with CMV and the relevant HLA were identified by cumulative public TCR beta family frequency.

Germline V lookup: CDR1 KGHDR, CDR2 SFDVKD. The CDR3 loop spans 15 amino acids. Losses at the gene ends were 1 base for V and 3 bases for J; bases not matched to a gene: 2. This chain links TRBV24-1 with TRBJ2-1, with TRBD2 matching 7 bases. The material sequenced was cultured CD8+ T cells from PBMCs, taken from culture after CMV antigen stimulation. The sequence was obtained from a human donor in good health (CMV status not recorded). Some clones in this sample may be carry-over from other donors' samples. CDR3: CATSDFPSGYNEQFF. The CDR3 coding sequence is TGTGCCACCAGTGATTTTCCTAGCGGCTACAATGAGCAGTTCTTC.